This T cell receptor beta chain was recovered during a study of blood T cells in healthy people across ages. Overall study findings and caveats: Long-lived donors exceeded aged donors in naive CD4+ cells and diversity.

Together with a sample-barcoded 5' primer, a J-beta primer mix was included in a second PCR lasting roughly 6 to 12 cycles. Each cDNA molecule, via a template-switch adaptor with 12 random nucleotides, was tagged. TCRdb ran MiXCR on the 5' RACE reads and lists one entry per CDR3 protein. The profile shows 540,000 or so distinct CDR3 sequences, 27% of them singletons. Collection of roughly 9.8 milliliters of peripheral blood was performed for each donor. This clonotype appeared a few times. Antigen: not known. CDR1 and CDR2 (germline): SGHTA, FQGTGA. V lost 5 bases and J lost 5, with 12 bases in between. This CDR3 comprises 13 residues.

The sequence was obtained from a woman aged 70 to 79 in good health. The gene calls are TRBV7-3 and TRBJ2-5; D is uncertain. Sequenced sample: blood. The CDR3 DNA reads TGTGCCAGCAGCCGAACCCCATCCGAGACCCAGTACTTC. It translates to CASSRTPSETQYF.